This entry concerns a single TCR beta chain. Its cognate antigen is unknown. These data come from a study of cytomegalovirus exposure and HLA in healthy donors. Regarding the study as a whole: Researchers catalogued 150 or so TCR beta chains as cytomegalovirus-associated.

Measured with immunoSEQ multiplex PCR; TCRdb has only the in-frame clones, and not every one. The top ten clones hold 1.4% of a sample with more than 85,000 clones, approximately 88% of them seen once. V was trimmed by 2 bases and J by 6 bases, leaving 10 bases between them. The CDR3 is 14 amino acids. Germline assignment: CDR1 MNHEY and CDR2 SVGAGI. The chain employs TRBV6-5 and TRBJ2-2; a possible D gene is TRBD1 (5 bases). The sample consisted of PBMCs. This clonotype was sampled from a woman aged 25 to 39 in good health and CMV-seropositive. CDR3 sequence: CASSYTQGSGELFF. CDR3 nucleotide sequence: TGTGCCAGCAGTTACACCCAGGGCTCCGGGGAGCTGTTTTTT.